One and the same sample provided the 2 T cell receptor beta chains below, sequenced in a study of OX40 agonist ivuxolimab in advanced cancers. Assay used: immunoSEQ multiplex PCR; TCRdb lists only in-frame clones, some missing. Of roughly 100,000 clones listed, 90% were seen once; the top ten hold roughly 0.5%. The sequenced sample was CD4+ or CD8+ T cells sorted from blood, obtained in a trial of the OX40 agonist ivuxolimab. These receptors all come from an adult with an advanced solid tumor such as melanoma, head and neck, liver or kidney cancer.

The V call is TRBV4-3, the J call TRBJ2-7; perhaps TRBD2 as D (5 bases). Germline V gene sequence: CDR1 LGHNA, CDR2 YSLEER. This CDR3 has 15 residues. V dropped 0 bases and J dropped 3 bases, with 12 bases sitting between them. Here the CDR3 reads CASSQDRGGFYEQYF. The CDR3 coding sequence is TGCGCCAGCAGCCAAGACCGTGGAGGTTTCTACGAGCAGTACTTC.

The rearrangement uses TRBV7-2 and TRBJ1-2; perhaps TRBD1 as D (5 bases). Looked up from germline, CDR1 is SGHTA and CDR2 is FQGNSA. The CDR3 consists of 16 residues. V lost 5 bases, J lost 5 bases, and 21 bases lay in between. The CDR3 DNA reads TGTGCCAGCAGCCTGTTTGGTGGGGCAACCTCGTATGGCTACACCTTC. Protein sequence: CASSLFGGATSYGYTF.